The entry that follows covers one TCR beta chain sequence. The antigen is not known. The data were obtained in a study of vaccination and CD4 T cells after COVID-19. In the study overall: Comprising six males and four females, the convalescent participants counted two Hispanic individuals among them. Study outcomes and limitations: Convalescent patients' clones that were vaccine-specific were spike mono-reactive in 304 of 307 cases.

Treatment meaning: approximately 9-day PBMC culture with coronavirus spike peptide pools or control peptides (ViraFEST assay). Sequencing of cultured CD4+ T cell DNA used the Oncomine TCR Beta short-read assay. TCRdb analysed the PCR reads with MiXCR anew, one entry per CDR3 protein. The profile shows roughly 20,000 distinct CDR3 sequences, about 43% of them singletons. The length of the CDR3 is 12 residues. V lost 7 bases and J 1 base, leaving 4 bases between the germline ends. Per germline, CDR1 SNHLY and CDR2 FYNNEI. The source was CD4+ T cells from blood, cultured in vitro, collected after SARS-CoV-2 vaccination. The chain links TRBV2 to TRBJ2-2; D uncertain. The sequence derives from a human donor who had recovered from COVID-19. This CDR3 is CASIMNTGELFF. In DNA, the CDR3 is TGTGCCAGCATCATGAACACCGGGGAGCTGTTTTTT. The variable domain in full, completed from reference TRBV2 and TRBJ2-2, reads EPEVTQTPSHQVTQMGQEVILRCVPISNHLYFYWYRQILGQKVEFLVSFYNNEISEKSEIFDDQFSVERPDGSNFTLKIRSTKLEDSAMYFCASIMNTGELFFGEGSRLTVL.